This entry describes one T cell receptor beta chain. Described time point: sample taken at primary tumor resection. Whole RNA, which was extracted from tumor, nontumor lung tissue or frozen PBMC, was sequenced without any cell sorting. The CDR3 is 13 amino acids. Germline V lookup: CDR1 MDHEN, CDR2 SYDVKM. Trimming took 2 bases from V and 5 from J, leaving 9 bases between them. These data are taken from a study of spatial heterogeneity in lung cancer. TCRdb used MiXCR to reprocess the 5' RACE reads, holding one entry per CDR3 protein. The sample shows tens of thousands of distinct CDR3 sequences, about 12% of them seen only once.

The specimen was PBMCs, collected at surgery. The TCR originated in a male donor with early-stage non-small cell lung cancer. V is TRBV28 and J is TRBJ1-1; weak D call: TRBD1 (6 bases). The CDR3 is CASSLQGWTEAFF. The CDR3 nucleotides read TGTGCCAGCAGTTTACAGGGGTGGACTGAAGCTTTCTTT.